This TCR beta chain was captured by sequencing in a study of CD8+ T cells in alopecia areata. Turning to the study itself: For the treated group, dosing was oral tofacitinib at 5 to 10 mg twice daily. A 6-month off-drug phase came after tofacitinib, which had lasted 6 to 18 months.

Notes on the study in general: Compared with mice, patients displayed less clear TCR sharing, possibly for HLA-related reasons.

Alopecia areata patients provided lesional scalp punch biopsies and peripheral blood. cDNA prepared by RNA extraction and subsequent reverse transcription served as the template for sequencing. The table came from immunoSEQ multiplex PCR; TCRdb's copy has only in-frame clones and leaves some out. The sample consists of 150,000 or so clones, 67% of them appearing once. As concerns this clone: Antigen unknown.

Specimen: CD8+ T cells sorted from blood, collected at week 0. The receptor's source is a human donor with alopecia areata.

This chain's CDR3 is CAWSVVLNNEQFF. CDR3 bases: TGTGCCTGGAGTGTAGTCCTGAACAATGAGCAGTTCTTC. The rearrangement links TRBV30 to TRBJ2-1; the D is unclear. This CDR3 spans 13 amino acids. The germline V gene has CDR1 GTSNPN and CDR2 SVGIG (reference sequence). The V gene lost 0 bases and the J gene lost 5 bases, with 8 bases spanning the gap. Full variable domain (rest looked up from reference TRBV30 and TRBJ2-1): SQTIHQWPATLVQPVGSPLSLECTVEGTSNPNLYWYRQAAGRGLQLLFYSVGIGQISSEVPQNLSASRPQDRQFILSSKKLLLSDSGFYLCAWSVVLNNEQFFGPGTRLTVL.